These 8 T cell receptor beta chains share one sample of origin, sequenced in a study of blood T cell repertoires in COVID-19 (dated by TCRdb to about 2020). Libraries came from the immunoSEQ multiplex PCR assay. TCRdb carries this immuneACCESS record with in-frame sequences only. Its versions omit some clonotypes, under half of them owing to an unresolved V gene in the studies checked, with the rest unexplained. For this sample the table gives around 100,000 clones, of which about 85% were detected only once. 1.5% to 1.9% of the sample lies in the top ten. The sequencing sample was made of peripheral blood. The source of these receptors is a man over 45 with acute or convalescent COVID-19.

The J gene is TRBJ2-1, the V gene TRBV10-3; tentatively, D is TRBD1 (5 bases). This CDR3 contains 13 residues. The V and J ends lost 3 bases and 10 bases respectively, with 13 bases between them. Germline values: CDR1 ENHRY, CDR2 SYGVKD. The CDR3 region is CAISDAGPREQFF. In DNA, the CDR3 is TGTGCCATCAGTGACGCAGGGCCAAGAGAGCAGTTCTTC.

This clone appeared a single time. The CDR3 DNA reads TGTGCCAGCAGTTTCTCTGAAAAGGGGACCTACGAGCAGTACTTC. It encodes CASSFSEKGTYEQYF. This chain links TRBV6-5 with TRBJ2-7; maybe TRBD1 (5 bases). Trimming pared 4 bases from V and 2 bases from J, leaving 15 bases between. This CDR3 is 15 amino acids long. Germline-derived CDR1 and CDR2 are MNHEY and SVGAGI.

The CDR3 reads CASSQRTGVNEKLFF. The CDR3 DNA sequence: TGTGCCAGCAGCCAAAGGACAGGGGTTAATGAAAAACTGTTTTTT. The V call is TRBV7-6, the J call TRBJ1-4; 9 bases are shared with TRBD1. Looked up from germline, CDR1 is SGHVS and CDR2 is FNYEAQ. The CDR3 has 15 residues. With 5 bases clipped from V and 4 bases from J, the junction kept 5 bases outside the gene matches.

The chain links TRBV6-5 to TRBJ1-1, with 8 bases fitting TRBD1. From germline, CDR1 is MNHEY and CDR2 SVGAGI. This CDR3 spans 15 amino acids. V trimming: 6 bases; J trimming: 1 base; junction bases outside the gene matches: 7. The CDR3 here is CASSSRQGRNTEAFF. The CDR3 bases are TGTGCCAGCAGCTCCCGACAGGGGAGGAACACTGAAGCTTTCTTT.

This sequence joins TRBV4-1 and TRBJ1-5; D remains unclear. The CDR3 sequence is 16 residues long. Germline lookup yields CDR1 MGHRA and CDR2 YSYEKL. V was trimmed by 0 bases and J by 7 bases, leaving 16 bases between them. The CDR3 sequence is CASSQDLRVESQPQHF. The CDR3 nucleotides read TGCGCCAGCAGCCAAGATCTGCGGGTCGAGAGCCAGCCCCAGCATTTT.

The chain uses TRBV3-1 (or the pseudogene TRBV3-2) and TRBJ1-5; TRBD1 might be the D (5 bases). This CDR3 spans 14 amino acids. Per germline, CDR1 LGHDT and CDR2 YNNKEL (reference sequence). Trimming removed 2 bases from V and 3 bases from J, with 8 bases in between. The CDR3 here is CASSQTGNNQPQHF. The CDR3 DNA sequence: TGTGCCAGCAGCCAAACAGGTAACAATCAGCCCCAGCATTTT.

The chain uses TRBV7-2 and TRBJ1-2, with TRBD1 matching 7 bases. Germline-derived CDR1 and CDR2 are SGHTA and FQGNSA. The CDR3 runs to 15 residues. V lost 5 bases to trimming and J lost 7 bases; unmatched junction nucleotides: 13. The CDR3 DNA follows: TGTGCCAGCAGCCCAGCCGCGACAGGGACGAGTGGCTACACCTTC. Its protein is CASSPAATGTSGYTF.

CDR3 sequence: CASSPIRSGYTF. CDR3 in DNA: TGTGCCAGCAGCCCGATAAGGAGTGGCTACACCTTC. This rearrangement joins TRBV14 to TRBJ1-2; unclear D gene. V lost 4 bases, J lost 7 bases, and 10 bases lay in between. The germline V gene has CDR1 SGHDN and CDR2 FVKESK. There are 12 residues in the CDR3.